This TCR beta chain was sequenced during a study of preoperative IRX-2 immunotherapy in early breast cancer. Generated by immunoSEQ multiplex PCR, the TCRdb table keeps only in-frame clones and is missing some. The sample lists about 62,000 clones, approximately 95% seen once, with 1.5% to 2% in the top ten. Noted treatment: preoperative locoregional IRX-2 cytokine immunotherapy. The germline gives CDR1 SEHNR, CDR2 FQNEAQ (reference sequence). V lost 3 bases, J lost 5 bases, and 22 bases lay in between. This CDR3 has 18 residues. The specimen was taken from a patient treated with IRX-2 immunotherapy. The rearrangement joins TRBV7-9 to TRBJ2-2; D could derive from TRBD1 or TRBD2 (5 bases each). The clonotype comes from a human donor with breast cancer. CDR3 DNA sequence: TGTGCCAGCAGCTTGCTCCCCCTCGGGGCTTTCCAAACCGGGGAGCTGTTTTTT. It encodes CASSLLPLGAFQTGELFF.